This T cell receptor beta chain emerged from a study of preoperative IRX-2 immunotherapy in early breast cancer. This table comes from immunoSEQ multiplex PCR, and its TCRdb copy is limited to in-frame clones, with some not included. The sample comprises approximately 12,000 clones, roughly 93% of which are singletons, and about 27% rests with the top ten. Treatment meaning: preoperative locoregional IRX-2 cytokine immunotherapy. Between the trimmed V and J ends, which lost 0 bases and 6 bases, there was a span of 5 bases. Looked up from germline, CDR1 is SGHAT and CDR2 is FQNNGV. There are 12 residues in the CDR3.

The origin of this receptor is a human donor with breast cancer. This chain connects TRBV11-2 to TRBJ1-1; D not resolved. This material was collected from a patient treated with IRX-2 immunotherapy. Here the CDR3 DNA reads TGTGCCAGCAGCTTAGACTTCGCTGAAGCTTTCTTT. Protein product: CASSLDFAEAFF.